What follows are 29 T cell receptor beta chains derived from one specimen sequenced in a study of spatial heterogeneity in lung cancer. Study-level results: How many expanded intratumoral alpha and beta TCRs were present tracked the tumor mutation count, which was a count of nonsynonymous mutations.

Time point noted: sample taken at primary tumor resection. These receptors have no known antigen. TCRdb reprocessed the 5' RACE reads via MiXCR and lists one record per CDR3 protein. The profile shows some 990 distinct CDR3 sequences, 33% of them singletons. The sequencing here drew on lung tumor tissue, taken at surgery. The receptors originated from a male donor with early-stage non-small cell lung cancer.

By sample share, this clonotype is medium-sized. CDR3 DNA sequence: TGTGCCACCCAAGAGAGGTCAGCCAAAAACATTCAGTACTTC. This codes for CATQERSAKNIQYF. The chain links TRBV3-1 to TRBJ2-4, with D unclear. Germline values: CDR1 LGHDT, CDR2 YNNKEL (reference sequence). Trimming left V 10 bases short and J 0 bases short, with 13 bases between. The CDR3 is 14 residues long.

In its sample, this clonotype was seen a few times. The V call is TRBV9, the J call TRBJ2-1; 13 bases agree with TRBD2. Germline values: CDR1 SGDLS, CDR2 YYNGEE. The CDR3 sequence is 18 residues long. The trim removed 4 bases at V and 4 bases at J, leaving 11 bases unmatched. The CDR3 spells CASSPRLAGGSGYNEQFF. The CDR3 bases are TGTGCCAGCAGCCCTAGACTAGCGGGAGGATCGGGGTACAATGAGCAGTTCTTC. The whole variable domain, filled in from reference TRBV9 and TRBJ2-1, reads DSGVTQTPKHLITATGQRVTLRCSPRSGDLSVYWYQQSLDQGLQFLIQYYNGEERAKGNILERFSAQQFPDLHSELNLSSLELGDSALYFCASSPRLAGGSGYNEQFFGPGTRLTVL.

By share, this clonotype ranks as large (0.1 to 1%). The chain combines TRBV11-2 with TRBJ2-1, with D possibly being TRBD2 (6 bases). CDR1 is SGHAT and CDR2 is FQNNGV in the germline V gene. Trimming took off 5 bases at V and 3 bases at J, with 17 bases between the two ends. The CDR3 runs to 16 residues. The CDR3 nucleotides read TGTGCCAGCAGCCTAGGGACCGGGGGATTCTACAATGAGCAGTTCTTC. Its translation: CASSLGTGGFYNEQFF.

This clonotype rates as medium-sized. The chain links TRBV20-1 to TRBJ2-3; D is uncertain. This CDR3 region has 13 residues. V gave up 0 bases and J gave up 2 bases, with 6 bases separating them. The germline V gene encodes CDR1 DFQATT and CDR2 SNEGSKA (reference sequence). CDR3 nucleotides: TGCAGTGCTAGAGAACAGTTCACAGATACGCAGTATTTT. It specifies CSAREQFTDTQYF.

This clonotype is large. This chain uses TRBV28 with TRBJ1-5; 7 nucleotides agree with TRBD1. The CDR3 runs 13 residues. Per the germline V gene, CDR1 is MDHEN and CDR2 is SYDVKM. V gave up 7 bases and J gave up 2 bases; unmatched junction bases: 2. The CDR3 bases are TGTGCCAGCACGGGGACAGGCAATCAGCCCCAGCATTTT. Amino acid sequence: CASTGTGNQPQHF.

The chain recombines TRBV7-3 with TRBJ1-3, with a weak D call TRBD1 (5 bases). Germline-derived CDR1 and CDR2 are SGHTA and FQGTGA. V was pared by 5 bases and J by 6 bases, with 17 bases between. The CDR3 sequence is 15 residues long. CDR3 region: CASSQTGTPENTIYF. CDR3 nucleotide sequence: TGTGCCAGCAGCCAAACCGGGACTCCTGAAAACACCATATATTTT.

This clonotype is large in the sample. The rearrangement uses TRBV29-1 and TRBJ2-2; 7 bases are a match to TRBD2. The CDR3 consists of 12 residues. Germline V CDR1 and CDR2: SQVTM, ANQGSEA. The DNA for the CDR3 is TGCAGTTGGCGGGGGACCACCGGGGAGCTGTTTTTT. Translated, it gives CSWRGTTGELFF.

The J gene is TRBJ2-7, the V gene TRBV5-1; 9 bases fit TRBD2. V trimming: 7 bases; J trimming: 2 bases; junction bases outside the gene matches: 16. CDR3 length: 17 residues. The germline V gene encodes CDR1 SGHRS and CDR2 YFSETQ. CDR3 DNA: TGCGCCAGCCGACCTACCGCGAGACTAGCGGCTACCTACGAGCAGTACTTC. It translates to CASRPTARLAATYEQYF. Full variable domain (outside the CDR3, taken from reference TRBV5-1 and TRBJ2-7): KAGVTQTPRYLIKTRGQQVTLSCSPISGHRSVSWYQQTPGQGLQFLFEYFSETQRNKGNFPGRFSGRQFSNSRSEMNVSTLELGDSALYLCASRPTARLAATYEQYFGPGTRLTVT.

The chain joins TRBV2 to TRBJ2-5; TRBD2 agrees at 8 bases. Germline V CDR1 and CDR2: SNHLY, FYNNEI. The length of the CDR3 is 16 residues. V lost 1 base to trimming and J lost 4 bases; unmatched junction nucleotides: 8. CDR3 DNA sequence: TGTGCCAGCAGTGAAGGGTCAACGGGAGGGCGAGAGACCCAGTACTTC. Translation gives CASSEGSTGGRETQYF.

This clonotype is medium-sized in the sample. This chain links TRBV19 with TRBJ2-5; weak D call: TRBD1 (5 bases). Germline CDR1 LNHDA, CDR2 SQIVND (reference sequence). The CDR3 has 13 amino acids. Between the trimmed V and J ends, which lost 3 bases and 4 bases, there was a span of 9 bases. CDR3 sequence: CASSIFQGETQYF. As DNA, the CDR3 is TGTGCCAGTAGTATTTTCCAGGGAGAGACCCAGTACTTC.

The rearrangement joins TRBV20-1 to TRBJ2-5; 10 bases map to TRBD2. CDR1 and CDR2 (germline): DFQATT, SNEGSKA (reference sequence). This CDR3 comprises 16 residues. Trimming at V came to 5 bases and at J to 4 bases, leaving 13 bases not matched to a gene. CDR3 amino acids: CSAGEASGGRGETQYF. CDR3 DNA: TGCAGTGCTGGGGAGGCTAGCGGGGGCCGGGGAGAGACCCAGTACTTC.

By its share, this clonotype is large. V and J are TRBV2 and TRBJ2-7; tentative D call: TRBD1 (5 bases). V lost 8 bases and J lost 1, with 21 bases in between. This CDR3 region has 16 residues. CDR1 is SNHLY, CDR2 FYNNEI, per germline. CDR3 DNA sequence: TGTGCCAGCGGGTGGGGCCCTATTAAAGATTCCTACGAGCAGTACTTC. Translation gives CASGWGPIKDSYEQYF. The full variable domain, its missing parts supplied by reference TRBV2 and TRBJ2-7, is EPEVTQTPSHQVTQMGQEVILRCVPISNHLYFYWYRQILGQKVEFLVSFYNNEISEKSEIFDDQFSVERPDGSNFTLKIRSTKLEDSAMYFCASGWGPIKDSYEQYFGPGTRLTVT.

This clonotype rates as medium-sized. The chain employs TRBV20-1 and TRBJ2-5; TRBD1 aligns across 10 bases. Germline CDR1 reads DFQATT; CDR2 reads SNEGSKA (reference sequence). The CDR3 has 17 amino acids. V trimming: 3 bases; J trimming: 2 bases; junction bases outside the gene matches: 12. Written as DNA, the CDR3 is TGCAGTGCTAGCCAGACAGGGGGCGTATTAGGGCAAGAGACCCAGTACTTC. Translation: CSASQTGGVLGQETQYF.

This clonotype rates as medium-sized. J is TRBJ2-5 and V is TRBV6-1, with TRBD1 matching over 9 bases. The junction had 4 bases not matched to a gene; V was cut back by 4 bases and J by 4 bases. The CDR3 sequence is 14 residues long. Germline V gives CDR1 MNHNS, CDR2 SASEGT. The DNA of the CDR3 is TGTGCCAGCAGTGGATCGGACAGGGGAGAGACCCAGTACTTC. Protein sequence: CASSGSDRGETQYF.

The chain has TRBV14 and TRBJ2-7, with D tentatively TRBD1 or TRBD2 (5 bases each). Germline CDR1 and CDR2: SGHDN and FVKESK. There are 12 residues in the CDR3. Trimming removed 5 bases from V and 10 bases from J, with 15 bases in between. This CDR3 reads CASSATGTSQYF. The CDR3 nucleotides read TGTGCCAGCAGCGCGACGGGGACCTCCCAGTACTTC.

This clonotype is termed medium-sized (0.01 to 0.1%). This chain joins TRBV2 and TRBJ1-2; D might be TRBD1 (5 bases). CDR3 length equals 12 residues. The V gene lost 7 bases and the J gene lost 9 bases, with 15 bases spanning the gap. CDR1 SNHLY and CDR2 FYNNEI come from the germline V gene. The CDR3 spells CASTAGQGRYTF. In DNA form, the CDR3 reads TGTGCCAGCACGGCCGGACAAGGTCGCTACACCTTC. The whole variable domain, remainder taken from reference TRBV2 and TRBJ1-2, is EPEVTQTPSHQVTQMGQEVILRCVPISNHLYFYWYRQILGQKVEFLVSFYNNEISEKSEIFDDQFSVERPDGSNFTLKIRSTKLEDSAMYFCASTAGQGRYTFGSGTRLTVV.

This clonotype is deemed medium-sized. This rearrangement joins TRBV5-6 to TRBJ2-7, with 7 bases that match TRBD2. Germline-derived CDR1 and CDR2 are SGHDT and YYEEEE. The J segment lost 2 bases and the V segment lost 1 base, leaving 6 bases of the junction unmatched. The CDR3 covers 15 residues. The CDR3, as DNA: TGTGCCAGCAGCTTGAGGCCTAGCGGTGCCTACGAGCAGTACTTC. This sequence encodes CASSLRPSGAYEQYF. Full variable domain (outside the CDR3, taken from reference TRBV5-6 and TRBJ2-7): DAGVTQSPTHLIKTRGQQVTLRCSPKSGHDTVSWYQQALGQGPQFIFQYYEEEERQRGNFPDRFSGHQFPNYSSELNVNALLLGDSALYLCASSLRPSGAYEQYFGPGTRLTVT.

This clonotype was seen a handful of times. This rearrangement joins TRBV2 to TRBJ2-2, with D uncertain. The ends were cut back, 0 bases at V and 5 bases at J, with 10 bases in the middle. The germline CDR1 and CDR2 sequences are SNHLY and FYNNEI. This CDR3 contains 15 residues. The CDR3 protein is CASSEAPLGTGELFF. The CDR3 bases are TGTGCCAGCAGTGAAGCCCCCTTAGGGACCGGGGAGCTGTTTTTT.

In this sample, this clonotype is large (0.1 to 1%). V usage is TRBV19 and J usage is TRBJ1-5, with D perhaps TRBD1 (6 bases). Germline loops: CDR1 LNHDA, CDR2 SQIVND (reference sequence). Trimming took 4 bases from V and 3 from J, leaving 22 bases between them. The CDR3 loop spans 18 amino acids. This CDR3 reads CASSTPLATTGYNQPQHF. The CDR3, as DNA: TGTGCCAGTAGTACCCCCTTAGCTACTACAGGGTACAATCAGCCCCAGCATTTT.

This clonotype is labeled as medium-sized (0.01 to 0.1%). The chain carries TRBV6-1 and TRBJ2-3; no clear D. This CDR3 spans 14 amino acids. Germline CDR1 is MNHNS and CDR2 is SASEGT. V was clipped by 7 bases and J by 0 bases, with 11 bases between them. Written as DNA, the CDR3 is TGTGCCAGCACCAGGACGGACAGCACAGATACGCAGTATTTT. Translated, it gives CASTRTDSTDTQYF.

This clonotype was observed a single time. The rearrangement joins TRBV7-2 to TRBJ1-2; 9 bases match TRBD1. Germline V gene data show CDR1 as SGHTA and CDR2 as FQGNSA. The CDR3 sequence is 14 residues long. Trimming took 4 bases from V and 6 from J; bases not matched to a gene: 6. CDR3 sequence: CASSSGQGRNGYTF. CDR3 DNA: TGTGCCAGCAGCTCCGGACAGGGGCGGAATGGCTACACCTTC.

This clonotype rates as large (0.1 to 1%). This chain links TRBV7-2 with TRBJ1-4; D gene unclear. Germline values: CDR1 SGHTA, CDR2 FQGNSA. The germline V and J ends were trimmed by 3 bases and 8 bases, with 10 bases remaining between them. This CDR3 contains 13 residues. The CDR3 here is CASSFASEEKLFF. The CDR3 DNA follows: TGTGCCAGCAGCTTTGCCAGCGAGGAAAAACTGTTTTTT.

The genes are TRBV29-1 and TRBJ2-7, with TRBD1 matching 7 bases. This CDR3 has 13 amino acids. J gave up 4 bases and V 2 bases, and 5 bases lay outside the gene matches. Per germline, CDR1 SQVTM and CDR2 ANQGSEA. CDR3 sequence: CSVEKGAFYEQYF. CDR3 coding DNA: TGCAGCGTTGAAAAGGGGGCCTTTTACGAGCAGTACTTC.

CDR3 in DNA: TGTGCCAGTAGCCCTTTAGGCAGGGACACCGGGGAGCTGTTTTTT. It codes for CASSPLGRDTGELFF. The chain combines TRBV19 with TRBJ2-2; a weak D match, TRBD1 (5 bases). Germline V gene sequence: CDR1 LNHDA, CDR2 SQIVND (reference sequence). CDR3 length: 15 residues. V was shortened by 6 bases and J by 3 bases, with 14 bases between the two germline ends.

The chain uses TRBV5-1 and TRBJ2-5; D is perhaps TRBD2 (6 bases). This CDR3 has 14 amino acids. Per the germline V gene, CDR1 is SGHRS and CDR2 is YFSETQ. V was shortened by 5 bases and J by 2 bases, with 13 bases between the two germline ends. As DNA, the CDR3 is TGCGCCAGCAGAAGGGACTTAGAACAAGAGACCCAGTACTTC. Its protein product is CASRRDLEQETQYF.

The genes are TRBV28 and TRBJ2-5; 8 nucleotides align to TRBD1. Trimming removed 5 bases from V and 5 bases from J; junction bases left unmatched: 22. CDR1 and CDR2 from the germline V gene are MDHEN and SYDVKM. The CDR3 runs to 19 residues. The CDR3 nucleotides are TGTGCCAGCAGTCCTTCACTCGGACAGGGCTACTCCTCGTGGGAGACCCAGTACTTC. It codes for CASSPSLGQGYSSWETQYF.

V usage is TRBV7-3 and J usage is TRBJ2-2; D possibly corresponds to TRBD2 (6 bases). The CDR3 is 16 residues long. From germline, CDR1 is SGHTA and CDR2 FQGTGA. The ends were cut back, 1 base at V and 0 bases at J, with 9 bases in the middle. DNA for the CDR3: TGTGCCAGCAGCTTAAATGGCGGGGCGAACACCGGGGAGCTGTTTTTT. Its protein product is CASSLNGGANTGELFF.

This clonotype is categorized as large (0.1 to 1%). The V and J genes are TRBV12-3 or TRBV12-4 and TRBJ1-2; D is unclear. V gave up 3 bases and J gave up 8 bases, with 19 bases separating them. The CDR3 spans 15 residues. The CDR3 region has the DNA TGTGCCAGCAGTTTTGGTCCGAGATCCCCGGGGGGCTACACCTTC. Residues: CASSFGPRSPGGYTF.

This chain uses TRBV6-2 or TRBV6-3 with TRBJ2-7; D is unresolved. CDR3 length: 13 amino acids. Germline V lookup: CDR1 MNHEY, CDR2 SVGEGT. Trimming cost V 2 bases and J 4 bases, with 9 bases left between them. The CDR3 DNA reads TGTGCCAGCAGTTACGGGGTTGAATACGAGCAGTACTTC. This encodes CASSYGVEYEQYF.